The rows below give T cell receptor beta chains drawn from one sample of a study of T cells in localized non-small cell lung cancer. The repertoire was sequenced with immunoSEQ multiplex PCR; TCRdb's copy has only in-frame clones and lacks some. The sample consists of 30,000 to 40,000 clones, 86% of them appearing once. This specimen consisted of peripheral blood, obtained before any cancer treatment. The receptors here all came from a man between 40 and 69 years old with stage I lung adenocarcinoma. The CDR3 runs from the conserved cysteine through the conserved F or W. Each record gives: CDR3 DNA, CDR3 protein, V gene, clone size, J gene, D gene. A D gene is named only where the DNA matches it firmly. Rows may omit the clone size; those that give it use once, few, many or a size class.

TGTGCCAGCAGTCCCAGCGACAGATTTAATCAGCCCCAGCATTTT CASSPSDRFNQPQHF TRBV28 . TRBJ1-5 .
TGTGCCAGCAGCCAATTTTGGGGAGGGGCCTACGAGCAGTACTTC CASSQFWGGAYEQYF TRBV4-2 . TRBJ2-7 TRBD2
TGCGCCAGCAGCTGGAAACAGGGGGTGTCCTACAATGAGCAGTTCTTC CASSWKQGVSYNEQFF TRBV5-1 . TRBJ2-1 TRBD1
TGTGCCAGCAGCTTGGTGGCAGGGGGCACCGGGGAGCTGTTTTTT CASSLVAGGTGELFF TRBV5-4 . TRBJ2-2 TRBD1
TGTGCCAGCTCTCTTGGACGGACGGATGGGCAGTACTTC CASSLGRTDGQYF TRBV18 . TRBJ2-7 .
TGCGCCAGCAGCCAAGTGGCAGGGCCGGGTGAAAAACTGTTTTTT CASSQVAGPGEKLFF TRBV4-3 once TRBJ1-4 .
TGTGCCAGCAGCCCTCCAGGACTAGCGGGATACAATGAGCAGTTCTTC CASSPPGLAGYNEQFF TRBV7-8 . TRBJ2-1 TRBD2
TGTGCCAGCAGCTTCAAGTTGGGTAGCGGCCTCACAGATACGCAGTATTTT CASSFKLGSGLTDTQYF TRBV7-3 . TRBJ2-3 .
TGTGCCAGCAGCTTACTTGCGTCGGCTGAAGCTTTCTTT CASSLLASAEAFF TRBV7-2 . TRBJ1-1 .
TGTGCCAGCCGAAGGACATGGGAGGCAAACACTGAAGCTTTCTTT CASRRTWEANTEAFF TRBV6-1 . TRBJ1-1 .
TGTGCCAGCAGCCAGGAGTTCTCTGGAAACACCATATATTTT CASSQEFSGNTIYF TRBV28 . TRBJ1-3 .